This T cell receptor (beta chain) was sequenced for a study of OX40 agonist ivuxolimab in advanced cancers. The overall study: Treatment of patients was with ivuxolimab, an agonistic anti-OX40 (CD134) antibody. Patients received intravenous ivuxolimab every 2 weeks at 0.01 to 10 mg/kg.

Findings of the study overall: Relative to CD4+ cells, CD8+ T cells on average had more expanded clones.

The CDR3 loop spans 18 amino acids. The germline V gene has CDR1 LGHNA and CDR2 YSLEER. The junction had 6 bases not matched to a gene; V was cut back by 3 bases and J by 0 bases. Assay used: immunoSEQ multiplex PCR; TCRdb lists only in-frame clones, some missing. The table has tens of thousands of clones, approximately 86% seen once. Of note for this clone: Antigen: not known.

The V call is TRBV4-3, the J call TRBJ2-6, with 9 bases that match TRBD1. The sample in question was CD4+ or CD8+ T cells sorted from blood, obtained in a trial of the OX40 agonist ivuxolimab. The sequence derives from an adult with an advanced solid tumor such as melanoma, head and neck, liver or kidney cancer. The CDR3 sequence is CASSHSGQGGSGANVLTF. In nucleotides, the CDR3 is TGCGCCAGCAGCCACTCGGGACAGGGAGGCTCTGGGGCCAACGTCCTGACTTTC.